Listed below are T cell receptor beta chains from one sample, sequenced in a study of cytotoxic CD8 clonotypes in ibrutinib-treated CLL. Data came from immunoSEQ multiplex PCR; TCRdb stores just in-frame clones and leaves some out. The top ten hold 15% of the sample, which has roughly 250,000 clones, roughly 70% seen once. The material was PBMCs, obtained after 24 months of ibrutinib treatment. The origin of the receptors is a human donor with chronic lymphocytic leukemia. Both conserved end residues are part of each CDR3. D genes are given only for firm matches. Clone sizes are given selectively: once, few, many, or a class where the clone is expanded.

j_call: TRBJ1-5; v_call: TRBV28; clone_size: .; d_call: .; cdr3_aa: CASSWRGGGQPQHF; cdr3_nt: TGTGCCAGCAGCTGGAGAGGGGGGGGTCAGCCCCAGCATTTT
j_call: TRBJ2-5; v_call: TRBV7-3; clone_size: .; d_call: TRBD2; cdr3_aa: CASSLLAGSVQETQYF; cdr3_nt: TGTGCCAGCAGCTTGCTAGCGGGATCCGTCCAAGAGACCCAGTACTTC
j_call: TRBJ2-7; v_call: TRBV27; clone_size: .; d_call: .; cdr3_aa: CASGPQGSGEQYF; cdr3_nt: TGTGCCAGCGGACCTCAGGGGTCGGGCGAGCAGTACTTC
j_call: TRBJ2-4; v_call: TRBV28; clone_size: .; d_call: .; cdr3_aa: CASSHNLAGRPKNIQYF; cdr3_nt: TGTGCCAGCAGTCATAACTTGGCGGGTCGCCCCAAAAACATTCAGTACTTC
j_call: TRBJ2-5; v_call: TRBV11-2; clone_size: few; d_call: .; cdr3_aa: CASSLEDGQETQYF; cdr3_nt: TGTGCCAGCAGCTTAGAGGACGGGCAAGAGACCCAGTACTTC
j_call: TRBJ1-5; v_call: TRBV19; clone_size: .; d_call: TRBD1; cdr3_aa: CASRGQGDSNQPQHF; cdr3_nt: TGTGCCAGTAGGGGACAGGGTGATAGCAATCAGCCCCAGCATTTT
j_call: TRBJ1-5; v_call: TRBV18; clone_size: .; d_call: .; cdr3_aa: CASSQGARGNNQPQHF; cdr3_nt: TGTGCCAGCTCACAAGGGGCCAGGGGTAACAATCAGCCCCAGCATTTT
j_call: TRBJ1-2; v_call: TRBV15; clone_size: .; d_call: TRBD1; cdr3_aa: CATSRTGGVGGYTF; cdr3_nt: TGTGCCACCAGCCGTACAGGGGGCGTGGGTGGCTACACCTTC
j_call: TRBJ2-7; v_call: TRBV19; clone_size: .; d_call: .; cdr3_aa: CASSRDPTYEQYF; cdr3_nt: TGTGCCAGTAGCCGGGACCCAACCTACGAGCAGTACTTC
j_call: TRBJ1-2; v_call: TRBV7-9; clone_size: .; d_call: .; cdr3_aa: CASSLGTGIHGYTF; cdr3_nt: TGTGCCAGCAGCTTAGGAACAGGGATACATGGCTACACCTTC
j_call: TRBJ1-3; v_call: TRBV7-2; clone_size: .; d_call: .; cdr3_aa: CASSLGVNSGNTIYF; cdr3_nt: TGTGCCAGCAGCTTAGGTGTAAACTCTGGAAACACCATATATTTT
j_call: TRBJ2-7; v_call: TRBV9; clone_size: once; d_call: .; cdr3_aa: CASSVGILRADEQYF; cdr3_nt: TGTGCCAGCAGCGTAGGAATATTAAGGGCGGACGAGCAGTACTTC
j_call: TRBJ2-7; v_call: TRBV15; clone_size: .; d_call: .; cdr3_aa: CATSRERSPLREQYF; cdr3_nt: TGTGCCACCAGCAGAGAACGCAGCCCGTTACGCGAGCAGTACTTC
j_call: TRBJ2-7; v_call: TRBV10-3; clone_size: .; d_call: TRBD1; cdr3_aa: CAISVGGQGGYEQYF; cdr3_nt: TGTGCCATCAGTGTGGGGGGACAGGGCGGCTACGAGCAGTACTTC
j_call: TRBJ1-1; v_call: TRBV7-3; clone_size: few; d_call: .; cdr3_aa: CASSSTVNTEAFF; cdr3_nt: TGTGCCAGCAGCTCGACCGTAAACACTGAAGCTTTCTTT
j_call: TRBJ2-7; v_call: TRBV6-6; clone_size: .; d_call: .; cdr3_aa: CASKTAYEQYF; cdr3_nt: TGTGCCAGCAAGACAGCTTACGAGCAGTACTTC
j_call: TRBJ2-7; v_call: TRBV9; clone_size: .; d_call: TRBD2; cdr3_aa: CASSTSTSGSRYEQYF; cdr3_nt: TGTGCCAGCAGCACCTCGACTAGCGGGAGCCGCTACGAGCAGTACTTC
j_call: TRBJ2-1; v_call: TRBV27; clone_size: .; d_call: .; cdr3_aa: CASSPRGGDEQFF; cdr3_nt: TGTGCCAGCAGTCCCAGGGGGGGGGACGAGCAGTTCTTC
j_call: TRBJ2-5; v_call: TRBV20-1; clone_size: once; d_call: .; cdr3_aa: CSSHETQYF; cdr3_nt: TGCAGCTCTCACGAGACCCAGTACTTC
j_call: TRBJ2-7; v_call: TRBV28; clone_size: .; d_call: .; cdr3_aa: CASSSSRTSYEQYF; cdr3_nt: TGTGCCAGCAGTTCTTCCCGGACCTCCTACGAGCAGTACTTC
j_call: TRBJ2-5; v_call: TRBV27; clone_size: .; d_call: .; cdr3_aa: CASSDGGARETQYF; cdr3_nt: TGTGCCAGCAGCGATGGGGGGGCCAGAGAGACCCAGTACTTC
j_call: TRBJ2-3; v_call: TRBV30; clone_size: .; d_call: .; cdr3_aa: CAWSSHGPDTQYF; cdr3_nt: TGTGCCTGGAGCTCCCATGGGCCAGATACGCAGTATTTT
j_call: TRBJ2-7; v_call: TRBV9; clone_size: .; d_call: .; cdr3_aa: CASSGLTYEQYF; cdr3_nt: TGTGCCAGCAGCGGGCTTACTTACGAGCAGTACTTC
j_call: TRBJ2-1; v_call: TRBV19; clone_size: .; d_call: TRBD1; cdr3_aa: CASSKRDRGNEQFF; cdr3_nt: TGTGCCAGTAGTAAAAGGGACAGGGGCAATGAGCAGTTCTTC
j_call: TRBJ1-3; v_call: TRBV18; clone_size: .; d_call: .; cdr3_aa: CASSPTNSGNTIYF; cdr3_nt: TGTGCCAGCTCACCAACGAATTCTGGAAACACCATATATTTT
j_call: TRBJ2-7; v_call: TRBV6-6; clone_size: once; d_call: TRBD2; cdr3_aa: CASSLAGLAGYEQYF; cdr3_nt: TGTGCCAGCAGCCTTGCGGGACTAGCGGGTTACGAGCAGTACTTC
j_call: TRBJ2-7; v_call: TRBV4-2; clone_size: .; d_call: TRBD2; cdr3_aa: CASSQVGAGEVYEQYF; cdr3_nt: TGTGCCAGCAGCCAGGTGGGTGCGGGGGAGGTCTACGAGCAGTACTTC
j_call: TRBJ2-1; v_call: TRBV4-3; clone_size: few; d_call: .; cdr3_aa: CASSQVQGEQFF; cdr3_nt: TGCGCCAGCAGCCAAGTTCAGGGTGAGCAGTTCTTC
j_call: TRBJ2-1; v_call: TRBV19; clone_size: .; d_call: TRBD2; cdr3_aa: CASSVGLAGVKNEQFF; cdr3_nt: TGTGCCAGTAGTGTAGGACTAGCGGGAGTCAAGAATGAGCAGTTCTTC
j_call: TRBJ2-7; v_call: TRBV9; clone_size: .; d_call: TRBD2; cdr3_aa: CASSVAGGTEEQYF; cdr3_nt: TGTGCCAGCAGCGTAGCGGGAGGGACGGAAGAGCAGTACTTC
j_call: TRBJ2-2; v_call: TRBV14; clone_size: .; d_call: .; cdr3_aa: CASSQESSVAGELFF; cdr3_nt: TGTGCCAGCAGCCAAGAAAGTTCGGTCGCCGGGGAGCTGTTTTTT
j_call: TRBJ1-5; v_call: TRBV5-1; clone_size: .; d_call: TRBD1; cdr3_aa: CASSPGTGDQPQHF; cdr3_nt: TGCGCCAGCAGCCCCGGGACAGGAGATCAGCCCCAGCATTTT
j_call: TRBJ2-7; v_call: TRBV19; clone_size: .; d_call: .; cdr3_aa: CASSILVQGAYEQYF; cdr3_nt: TGTGCCAGTAGTATATTGGTGCAGGGCGCCTACGAGCAGTACTTC
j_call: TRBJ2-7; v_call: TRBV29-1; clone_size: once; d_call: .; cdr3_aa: CSVVIIGTYEQYF; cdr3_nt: TGCAGCGTCGTAATTATCGGAACCTACGAGCAGTACTTC
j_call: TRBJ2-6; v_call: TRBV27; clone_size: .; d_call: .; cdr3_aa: CASSSMISGANVLTF; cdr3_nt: TGTGCCAGCAGTTCTATGATATCTGGGGCCAACGTCCTGACTTTC
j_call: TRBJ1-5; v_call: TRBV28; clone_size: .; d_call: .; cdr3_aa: CASSFLGAGQPQHF; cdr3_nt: TGTGCCAGCAGTTTTTTAGGGGCGGGTCAGCCCCAGCATTTT
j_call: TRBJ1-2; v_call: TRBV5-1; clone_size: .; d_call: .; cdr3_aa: CASSHRANYGYTF; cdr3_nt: TGCGCCAGCAGCCACAGGGCTAACTATGGCTACACCTTC
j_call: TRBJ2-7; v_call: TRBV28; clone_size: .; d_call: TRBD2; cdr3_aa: CASSSPGLADYEQYF; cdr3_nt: TGTGCCAGCAGTTCCCCGGGACTAGCGGATTACGAGCAGTACTTC
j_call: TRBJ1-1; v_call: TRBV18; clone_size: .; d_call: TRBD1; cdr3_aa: CASSPWQGAGDTEAFF; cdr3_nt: TGTGCCAGCTCACCCTGGCAGGGGGCGGGCGACACTGAAGCTTTCTTT